This T cell receptor (beta chain) was sequenced in a study of blood T cell repertoires in COVID-19 (TCRdb year 2020). About the full investigation: Samples covering the acute and convalescent phases of COVID-19 were provided by collaborators in the United States, Italy and Spain. The material from the prospective study consisted of cDNA or gDNA derived from T cells, B-cell-depleted T cells, or PBMCs. A freely available public database, intended as a resource for researchers studying the immune response to SARS-CoV-2, is where the repertoires were released. Where available, HLA class I and class II types were taken from metadata supplied by the sample provider and were not determined by assay-based typing. The sample metadata nearly always contained a de-identified subject ID, COVID-19 status, age in years and sex. Samples were obtained from the ongoing ImmuneRACE study (first 160 participants) and from over 1,000 subjects provided by 6 global collaborators. Subjects who had been exposed to COVID-19, were actively infected with it, or had recovered from it provided the deeply sampled blood TCRbeta repertoires that made up the dataset. Study-wide conclusions, independent of this receptor: The amount of clinical and demographic metadata varied by source and participant and was provided uncurated.

Each collaborating institution followed its own protocols to collect whole blood in K2EDTA tubes. For TCRbeta analysis, collaborators shipped samples in one of three forms: frozen whole blood, isolated PBMCs, or DNA extracted from either of those sample types. Taken from the germline V gene, the CDR1 and CDR2 loops are SNHLY and FYNNEI. From the cysteine up to the phenylalanine, the CDR3 has a length of 11 residues. Just CDR3 DNA is preserved here, 33 bases in frame from base 1. V is reduced by 8 bases and J by 7 bases, leaving a spacing of 11 bases between them. This clone was seen a few times. Its recognized antigen is unknown. Per-nucleotide qualities are absent, and no much larger clonotype sits a single base away. The immunoSEQ Assay, a bias-controlled multiplex PCR, was used to amplify TCRbeta CDR3 regions from genomic DNA. In the original analysis: Within the assay, amplification of reference gene primers was used to estimate how many nucleated cells each sample contained. To quantify the absolute abundance of each unique TCRbeta CDR3 rearrangement, sequence reads were collapsed and filtered. For each sample, productive Simpson clonality was calculated as the square root of Simpson's diversity index over productive rearrangements. What TCRdb holds here is the immuneACCESS table cut down to in-frame rearrangements. Part of the clones is not present; checked against another copy, under half of the missing clones reflect an unresolved V gene, and the others are unexplained. That table furnishes V, J and clone size, whereas the DNA furnished D and trimming. The sample table holds hundreds of thousands of clones, of which roughly 86% were seen once. The ten biggest clones cover approximately 0.8% of the sample.

The sample taken for sequencing was peripheral blood. The sequence was obtained from a woman in her thirties with acute or convalescent COVID-19. This chain is built from TRBV2 and TRBJ1-2; the D gene cannot be resolved reliably. The CDR3 corresponds to CASEAGLGYTF. The DNA sequence follows: TGTGCCAGCGAGGCAGGACTTGGCTACACCTTC.